The T cell receptor (beta chain) described here comes from a study of shared clonotypes between healthy human individuals. Everyone who donated was a Caucasian adult who lived in Nashville, Tennessee. For this clone: Its antigen is undetermined.

Study findings and constraints: With few donors, the genetic and exposure-history diversity represented was limited.

An assay was performed, and its level was deep. Amplification in unsorted PBMC replicate PCRs started from roughly 330 ng DNA, which equals 30,000 to 35,000 T cell genomes. The repertoire was sequenced with immunoSEQ multiplex PCR; TCRdb's copy has only in-frame clones and lacks some. This sample has 400,000 to 600,000 clones, with about 80% found just once. The sequence came from a woman between 35 and 50 years old in good health. Some clones in this sample may be carry-over from other donors' samples. Sequencing used PBMCs.

CDR3 bases: TGCGCCAGCAGTGAGCGGGTTGAAGGCAATGAGCAGTTCTTC. Translated, it gives CASSERVEGNEQFF. This sequence joins TRBV10-1 and TRBJ2-1; D unclear. The germline V gene encodes CDR1 WNHNN and CDR2 SYGVQD (reference sequence). Trimming stripped 2 bases from V and 6 bases from J, with 11 bases between. CDR3 length: 14 amino acids.